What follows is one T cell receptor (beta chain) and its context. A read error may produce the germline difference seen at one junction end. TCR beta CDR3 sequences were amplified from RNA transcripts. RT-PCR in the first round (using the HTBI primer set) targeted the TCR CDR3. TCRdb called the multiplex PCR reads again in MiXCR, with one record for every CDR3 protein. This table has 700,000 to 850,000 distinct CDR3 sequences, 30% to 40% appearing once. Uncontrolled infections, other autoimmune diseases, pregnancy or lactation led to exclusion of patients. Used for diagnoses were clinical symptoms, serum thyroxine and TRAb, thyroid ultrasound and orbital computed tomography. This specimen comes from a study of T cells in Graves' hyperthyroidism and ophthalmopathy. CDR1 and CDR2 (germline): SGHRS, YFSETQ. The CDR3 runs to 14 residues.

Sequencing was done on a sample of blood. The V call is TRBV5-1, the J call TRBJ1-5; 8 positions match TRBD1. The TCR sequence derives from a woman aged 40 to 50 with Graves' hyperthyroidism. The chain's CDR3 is CASSSGQANQPQHF. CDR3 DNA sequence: TGCGCCAGCAGCTCGGGACAGGCCAATCAGCCCCAGCACTTT.